This TCR beta chain was profiled in a study of cytomegalovirus exposure and HLA in healthy donors. About the study: Early released data had about 85 million unique TCRs, all coming from HLA-typed donors.

As for this clone: The antigen is unknown.

V was pared by 5 bases and J by 0 bases, with 11 bases between. Germline V gives CDR1 GTSNPN, CDR2 SVGIG (reference sequence). This CDR3 has 14 amino acids. Notes on the study in general: 16,951 TCR beta sequences were associated with HLA alleles at 0.05 false discovery rate in a later analysis.

The study ran its PCR with 60 Vbeta and 13 Jbeta primers. The table came from immunoSEQ multiplex PCR; TCRdb's copy has only in-frame clones and leaves some out. Here the sample spans under 120,000 clones, about 83% being singletons. Sequenced material: PBMCs. The chain is built from TRBV30 and TRBJ1-5; D may be TRBD1 (5 bases). The TCR comes from a female donor in good health and CMV-seropositive. This chain's CDR3 is CAWRIGASNQPQHF. The DNA for the CDR3 is TGTGCCTGGCGGATTGGGGCTAGCAATCAGCCCCAGCATTTT.